These T cell receptor beta chains were read from a single sample in a study of technical replicates of blood from a few donors. Assay used: immunoSEQ multiplex PCR; TCRdb lists only in-frame clones, some missing. The sample yields tens of thousands of clones, approximately 83% seen once. Sequenced input: PBMCs. These receptors were taken from a human donor in good health. Some clones in this sample may be carry-over from other donors' samples. The CDR3 runs from the conserved cysteine through the conserved F or W. D genes are given only for firm matches. A clone size is listed for some rows: how often the clone was seen (once, few, many), or a class if it is expanded.

clone_size	d_call	v_call	j_call	cdr3_aa	cdr3_nt
.	.	TRBV7-2	TRBJ1-1	CASSHTQGRAFF	TGTGCCAGCAGCCATACGCAGGGCCGAGCTTTCTTT
.	TRBD1	TRBV4-1	TRBJ1-5	CASSRETGNTNQPQHF	TGCGCCAGCAGCCGAGAGACAGGGAATACCAATCAGCCCCAGCATTTT
.	TRBD2	TRBV4-1	TRBJ2-1	CASSHPGSGGGNEQFF	TGCGCCAGCAGCCATCCCGGGTCGGGGGGAGGGAATGAGCAGTTCTTC
.	.	TRBV5-6	TRBJ1-4	CASSLPGVANEKLFF	TGTGCCAGCAGCTTGCCAGGGGTAGCTAATGAAAAACTGTTTTTT
.	TRBD1	TRBV5-6	TRBJ1-4	CASSEGQNEKLFF	TGTGCCAGCAGCGAGGGACAGAATGAAAAACTGTTTTTT
.	TRBD2	TRBV5-4	TRBJ2-3	CASSSSGSWDTQYF	TGTGCCAGCAGCTCTAGCGGGAGCTGGGATACGCAGTATTTT
.	.	TRBV15	TRBJ1-2	CATSRFYTGNYGYTF	TGTGCCACCAGCAGATTCTACACAGGGAACTATGGCTACACCTTC
few	.	TRBV5-1	TRBJ1-1	CASSLGGDTEAFF	TGCGCCAGCAGCTTGGGAGGAGACACTGAAGCTTTCTTT
.	.	TRBV7-8	TRBJ2-7	CASSFTPGYEQYF	TGTGCCAGCAGCTTTACGCCGGGATACGAGCAGTACTTC
.	.	TRBV7-2	TRBJ2-5	CASRWTEARETQYF	TGTGCCAGCAGGTGGACAGAGGCACGAGAGACCCAGTACTTC
.	.	TRBV29-1	TRBJ1-1	CSVREGTEAFF	TGCAGCGTTAGGGAGGGCACTGAAGCTTTCTTT
few	.	TRBV28	TRBJ2-5	CASSLVKETQYF	TGTGCCAGCAGTTTAGTTAAAGAGACCCAGTACTTC
.	.	TRBV19	TRBJ1-1	CASSMAELHRVGTEAFF	TGTGCCAGTAGTATGGCGGAACTACATCGGGTGGGCACTGAAGCTTTCTTT
.	TRBD1	TRBV7-9	TRBJ1-2	CASSLVQGGTNYGYTF	TGTGCCAGCAGCTTAGTACAGGGGGGGACCAACTATGGCTACACCTTC
.	TRBD2	TRBV5-1	TRBJ2-1	CASSGTGTSGYNEQFF	TGCGCCAGCAGCGGAACAGGGACTAGCGGCTACAATGAGCAGTTCTTC
once	TRBD2	TRBV6-1	TRBJ2-7	CASSDPGGSSVYEQYF	TGTGCCAGCAGTGACCCCGGGGGGAGTTCGGTCTACGAGCAGTACTTC
.	.	TRBV4-3	TRBJ1-1	CASSRSTRGATEAFF	TGCGCCAGCAGCCGCTCGACCAGGGGTGCCACTGAAGCTTTCTTT
.	.	TRBV5-5	TRBJ1-4	CASSATGSESEKLFF	TGTGCCAGCAGCGCCACAGGATCGGAGTCTGAAAAACTGTTTTTT